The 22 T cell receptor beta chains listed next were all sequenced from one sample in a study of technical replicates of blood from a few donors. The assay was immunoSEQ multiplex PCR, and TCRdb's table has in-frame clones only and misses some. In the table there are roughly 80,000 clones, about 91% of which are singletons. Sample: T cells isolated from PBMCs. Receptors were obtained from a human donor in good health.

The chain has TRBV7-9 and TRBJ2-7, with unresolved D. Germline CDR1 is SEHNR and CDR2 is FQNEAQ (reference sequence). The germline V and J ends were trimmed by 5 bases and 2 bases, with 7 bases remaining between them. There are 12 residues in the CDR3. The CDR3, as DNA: TGTGCCAGCAGCCGAGATGCCTACGAGCAGTACTTC. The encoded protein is CASSRDAYEQYF. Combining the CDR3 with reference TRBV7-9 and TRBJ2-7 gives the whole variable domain DTGVSQNPRHKITKRGQNVTFRCDPISEHNRLYWYRQTLGQGPEFLTYFQNEAQLEKSRLLSDRFSAERPKGSFSTLEIQRTEQGDSAMYLCASSRDAYEQYFGPGTRLTVT.

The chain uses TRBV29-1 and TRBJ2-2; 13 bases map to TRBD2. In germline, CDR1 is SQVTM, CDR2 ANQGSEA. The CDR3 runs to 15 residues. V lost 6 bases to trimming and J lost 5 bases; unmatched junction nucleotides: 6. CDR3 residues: CSVKLAGGVTGELFF. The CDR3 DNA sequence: TGCAGCGTCAAACTAGCGGGAGGGGTTACCGGGGAGCTGTTTTTT.

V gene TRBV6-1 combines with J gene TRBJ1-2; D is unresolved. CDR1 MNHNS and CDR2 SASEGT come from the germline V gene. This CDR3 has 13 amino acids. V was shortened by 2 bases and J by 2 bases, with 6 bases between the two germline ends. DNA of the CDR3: TGTGCCAGCAGTGAACTAGCGAACTATGGCTACACCTTC. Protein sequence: CASSELANYGYTF.

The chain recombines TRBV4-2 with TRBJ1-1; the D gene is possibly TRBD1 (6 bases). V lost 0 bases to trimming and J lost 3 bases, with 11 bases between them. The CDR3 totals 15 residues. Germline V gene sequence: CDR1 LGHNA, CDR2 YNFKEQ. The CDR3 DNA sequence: TGTGCCAGCAGCCAAGAAACAGGGTCTCACACTGAAGCTTTCTTT. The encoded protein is CASSQETGSHTEAFF.

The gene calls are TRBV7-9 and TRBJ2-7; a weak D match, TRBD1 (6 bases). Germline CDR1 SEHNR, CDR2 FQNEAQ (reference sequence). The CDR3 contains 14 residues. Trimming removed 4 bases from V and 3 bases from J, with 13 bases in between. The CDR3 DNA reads TGTGCCAGCAGCTCCCCCCAGGGGAGCTACGAGCAGTACTTC. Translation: CASSSPQGSYEQYF.

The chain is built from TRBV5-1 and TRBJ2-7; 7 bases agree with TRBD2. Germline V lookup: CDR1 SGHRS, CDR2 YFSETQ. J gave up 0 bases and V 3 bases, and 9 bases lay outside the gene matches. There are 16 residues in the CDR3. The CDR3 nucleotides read TGCGCCAGCAGCTCACGGCCGGCGGGAGACTCCTACGAGCAGTACTTC. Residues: CASSSRPAGDSYEQYF.

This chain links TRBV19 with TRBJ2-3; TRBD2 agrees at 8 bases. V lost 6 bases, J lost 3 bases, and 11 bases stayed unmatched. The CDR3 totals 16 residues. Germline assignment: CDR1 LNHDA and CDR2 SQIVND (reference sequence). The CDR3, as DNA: TGTGCCAGTAGCCTACCCGGGGGGGCCGGGACAGATACGCAGTATTTT. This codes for CASSLPGGAGTDTQYF.

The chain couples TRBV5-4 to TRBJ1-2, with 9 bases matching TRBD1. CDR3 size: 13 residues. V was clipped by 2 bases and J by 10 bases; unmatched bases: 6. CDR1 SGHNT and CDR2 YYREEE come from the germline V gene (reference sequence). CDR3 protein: CASSLDRTGDYTF. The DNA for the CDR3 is TGTGCCAGCAGCTTAGATCGGACAGGGGACTACACCTTC.

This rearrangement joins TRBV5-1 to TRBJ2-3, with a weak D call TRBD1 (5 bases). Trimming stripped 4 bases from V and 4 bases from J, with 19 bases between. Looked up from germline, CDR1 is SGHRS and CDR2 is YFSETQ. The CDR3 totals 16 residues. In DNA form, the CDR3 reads TGCGCCAGCAGCCCCCCAGACGAGGCAGGGCCAGATACGCAGTATTTT. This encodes CASSPPDEAGPDTQYF.

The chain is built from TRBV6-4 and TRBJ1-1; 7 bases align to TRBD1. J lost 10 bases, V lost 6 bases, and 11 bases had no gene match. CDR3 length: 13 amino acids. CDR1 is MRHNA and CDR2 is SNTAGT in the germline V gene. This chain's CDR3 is CASSEREGAGAFF. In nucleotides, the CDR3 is TGTGCCAGCAGCGAAAGAGAGGGGGCAGGAGCTTTCTTT.

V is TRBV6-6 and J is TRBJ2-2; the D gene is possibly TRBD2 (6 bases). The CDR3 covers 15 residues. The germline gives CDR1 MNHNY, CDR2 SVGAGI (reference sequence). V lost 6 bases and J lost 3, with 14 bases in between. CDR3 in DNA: TGTGCCAGCAGACGCCGCGGGGCCGACACCGGGGAGCTGTTTTTT. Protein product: CASRRRGADTGELFF.

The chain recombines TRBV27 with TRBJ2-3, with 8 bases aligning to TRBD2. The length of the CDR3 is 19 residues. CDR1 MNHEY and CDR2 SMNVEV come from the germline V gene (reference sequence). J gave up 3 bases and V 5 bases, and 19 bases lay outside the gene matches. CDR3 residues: CASSRQSLQGLVRTDTQYF. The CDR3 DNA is TGTGCCAGCAGTCGCCAGAGCCTACAGGGACTAGTAAGGACAGATACGCAGTATTTT.

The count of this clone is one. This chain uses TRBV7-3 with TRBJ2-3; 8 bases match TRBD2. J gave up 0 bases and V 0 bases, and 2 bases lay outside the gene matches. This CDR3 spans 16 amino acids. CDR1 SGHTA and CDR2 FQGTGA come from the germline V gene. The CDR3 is CASSLTAGGSTDTQYF. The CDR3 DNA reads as TGTGCCAGCAGCTTAACGGCGGGGGGCAGCACAGATACGCAGTATTTT.

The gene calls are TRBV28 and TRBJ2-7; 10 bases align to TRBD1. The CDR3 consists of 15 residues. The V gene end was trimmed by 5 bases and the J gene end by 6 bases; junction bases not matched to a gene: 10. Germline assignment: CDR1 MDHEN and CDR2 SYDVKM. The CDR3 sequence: CASSGWGQGRVEQYF. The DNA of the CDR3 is TGTGCCAGCAGTGGGTGGGGACAGGGGCGAGTCGAGCAGTACTTC.

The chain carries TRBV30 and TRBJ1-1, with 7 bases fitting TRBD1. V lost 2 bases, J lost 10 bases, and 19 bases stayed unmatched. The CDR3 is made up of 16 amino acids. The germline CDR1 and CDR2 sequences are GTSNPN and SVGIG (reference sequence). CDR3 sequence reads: CAWSTLAGGKKAGAFF. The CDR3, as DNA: TGTGCCTGGAGTACATTGGCAGGGGGAAAAAAGGCTGGAGCTTTCTTT.

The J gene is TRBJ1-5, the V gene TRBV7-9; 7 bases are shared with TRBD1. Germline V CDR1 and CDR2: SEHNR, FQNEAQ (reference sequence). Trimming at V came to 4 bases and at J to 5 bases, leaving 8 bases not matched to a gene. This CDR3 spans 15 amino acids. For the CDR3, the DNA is TGTGCCAGCAGCTCTGCCAGGGGGGTGGATCAGCCCCAGCATTTT. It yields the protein CASSSARGVDQPQHF.

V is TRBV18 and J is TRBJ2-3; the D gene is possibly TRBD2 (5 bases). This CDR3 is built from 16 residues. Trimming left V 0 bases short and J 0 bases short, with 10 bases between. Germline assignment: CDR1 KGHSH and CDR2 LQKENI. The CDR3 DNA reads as TGTGCCAGCTCACCACCGCTGGGAGCTAGCACAGATACGCAGTATTTT. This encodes CASSPPLGASTDTQYF.

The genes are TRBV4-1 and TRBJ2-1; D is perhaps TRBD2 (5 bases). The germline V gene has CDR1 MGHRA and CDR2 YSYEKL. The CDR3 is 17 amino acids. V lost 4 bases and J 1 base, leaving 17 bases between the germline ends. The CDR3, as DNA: TGCGCCAGCAGCCTACTCGAGGGTAGAGAATCCTACAATGAGCAGTTCTTC. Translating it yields CASSLLEGRESYNEQFF.

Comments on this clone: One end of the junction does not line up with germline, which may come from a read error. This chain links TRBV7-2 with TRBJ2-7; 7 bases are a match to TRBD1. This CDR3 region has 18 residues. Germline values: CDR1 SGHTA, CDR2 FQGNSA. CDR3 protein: CASSLVLDRTASSYEQYF. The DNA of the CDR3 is TGTGCTAGCAGCTTAGTGTTGGACAGGACGGCCAGCTCCTACGAGCAGTACTTC.

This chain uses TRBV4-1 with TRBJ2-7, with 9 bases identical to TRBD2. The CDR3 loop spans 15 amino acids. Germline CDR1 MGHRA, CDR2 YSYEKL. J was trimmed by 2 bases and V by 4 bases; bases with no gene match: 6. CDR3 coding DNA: TGCGCCAGCAGCCTGCGACTAGCGGATACCTACGAGCAGTACTTC. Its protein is CASSLRLADTYEQYF.

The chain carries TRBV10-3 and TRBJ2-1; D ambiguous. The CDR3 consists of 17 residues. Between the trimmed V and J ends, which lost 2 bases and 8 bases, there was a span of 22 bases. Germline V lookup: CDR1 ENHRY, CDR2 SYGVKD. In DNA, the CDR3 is TGTGCCATCAGTGAGACAAACCCCACCCAACTTCAGGATGAGCAGTTCTTC. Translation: CAISETNPTQLQDEQFF.

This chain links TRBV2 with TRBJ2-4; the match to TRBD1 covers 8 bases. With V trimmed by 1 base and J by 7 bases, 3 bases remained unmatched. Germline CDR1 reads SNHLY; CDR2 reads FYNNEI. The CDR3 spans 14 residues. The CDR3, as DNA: TGTGCCAGCAGTGAAGGGACAGGGAGGAACATTCAGTACTTC. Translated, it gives CASSEGTGRNIQYF.